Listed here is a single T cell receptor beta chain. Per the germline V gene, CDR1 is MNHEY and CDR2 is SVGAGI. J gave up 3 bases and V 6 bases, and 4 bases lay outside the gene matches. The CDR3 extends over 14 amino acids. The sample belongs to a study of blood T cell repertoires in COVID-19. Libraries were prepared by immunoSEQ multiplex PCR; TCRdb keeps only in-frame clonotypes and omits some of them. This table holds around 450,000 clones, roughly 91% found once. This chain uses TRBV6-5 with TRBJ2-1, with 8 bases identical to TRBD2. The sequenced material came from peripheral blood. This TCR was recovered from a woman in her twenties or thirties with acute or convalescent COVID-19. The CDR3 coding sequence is TGTGCCAGCAGAAGCGGGGGTCTCTACAATGAGCAGTTCTTC. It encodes CASRSGGLYNEQFF.